The present T cell receptor (beta chain) was sequenced within a study of shared clonotypes between healthy human individuals. Study-level points and caveats: Sampling used blood alone; tissue repertoires probably differ.

Sorted subsets were amplified in replicate PCRs using around 220 ng DNA, about 30,000 T cell genomes. Sequenced by immunoSEQ multiplex PCR; TCRdb stores in-frame clones only, minus some. The data contain about 2 million clones, 90% to 95% of them singletons. All donors were healthy HIV-negative adults lacking recent acute infections or vaccinations. The CDR3 is made up of 14 amino acids. J was trimmed by 6 bases and V by 6 bases; bases with no gene match: 9. Germline CDR1 SQVTM, CDR2 ANQGSEA. A remark on this clone: As yet, its antigen is unknown.

Sequenced input: naive CD4+ T cells sorted from blood. Subset defined: CD45RA+ positively selected. The clonotype comes from a man in his late teens or twenties in good health. The V gene is TRBV29-1, the J gene TRBJ2-1; 9 bases line up with TRBD2. CDR3 DNA: TGCAGCGTCCTTAGCGGGAGACTCCGCAATGAGCAGTTCTTC. Translation: CSVLSGRLRNEQFF.